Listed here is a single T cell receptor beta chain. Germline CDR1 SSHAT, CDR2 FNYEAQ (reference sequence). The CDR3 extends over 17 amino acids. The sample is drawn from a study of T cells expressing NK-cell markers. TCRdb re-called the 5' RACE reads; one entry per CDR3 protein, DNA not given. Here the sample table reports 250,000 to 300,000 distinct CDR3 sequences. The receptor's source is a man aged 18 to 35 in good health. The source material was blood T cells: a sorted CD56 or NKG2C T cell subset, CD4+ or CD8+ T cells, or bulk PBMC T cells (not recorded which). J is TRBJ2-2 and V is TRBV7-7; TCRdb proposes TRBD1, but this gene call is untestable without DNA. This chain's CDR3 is CASSAGNSDANTGELFF.